The present T cell receptor (beta chain) was sequenced within a study of CD8 T cells in ankylosing spondylitis. Study-wide results and limits: Earlier authors reported some of these motif variants in reactive arthritis synovial fluid and blood. Disease-linked clones were found to be CD8+ and relatively rare in peripheral blood. Matched ankylosing spondylitis synovial fluid reportedly showed significant enrichment of disease-linked clones.

TCRdb reprocessed the 5' RACE reads via MiXCR and lists one record per CDR3 protein. The profile covers some 130,000 distinct CDR3 sequences, with roughly 13% appearing a single time and 2.5% to 3.5% taken by the ten largest. With respect to this clonotype: Its antigen is not identified. An end of the junction does not agree with germline; a read error may underlie this.

The CDR3 runs 15 residues. The V gene's germline CDR1 is MGHRA and CDR2 YSYEKL. Sequencing used blood, either unsorted or a sorted T cell fraction (not recorded which). J is TRBJ1-2 and V is TRBV4-1; possible D gene TRBD1, 5 bases. This TCR derives from a female donor with ankylosing spondylitis or in good health (not recorded which). The CDR3 loop is CTSSGASLNGYGYTF. CDR3 in DNA: TGCACCAGCAGTGGGGCATCGCTTAATGGTTATGGCTACACCTTC.